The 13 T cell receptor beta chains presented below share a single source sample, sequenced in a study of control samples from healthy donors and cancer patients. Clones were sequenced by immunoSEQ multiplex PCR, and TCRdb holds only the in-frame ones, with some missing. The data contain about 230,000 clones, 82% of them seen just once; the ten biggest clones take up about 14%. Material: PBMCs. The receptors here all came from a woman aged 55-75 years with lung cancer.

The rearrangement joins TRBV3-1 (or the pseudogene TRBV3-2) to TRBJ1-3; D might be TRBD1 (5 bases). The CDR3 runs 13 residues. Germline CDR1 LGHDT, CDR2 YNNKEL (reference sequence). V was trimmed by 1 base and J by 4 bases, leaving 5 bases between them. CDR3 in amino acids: CASSQAGGNTIYF. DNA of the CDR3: TGTGCCAGCAGCCAAGCAGGGGGAAACACCATATATTTT.

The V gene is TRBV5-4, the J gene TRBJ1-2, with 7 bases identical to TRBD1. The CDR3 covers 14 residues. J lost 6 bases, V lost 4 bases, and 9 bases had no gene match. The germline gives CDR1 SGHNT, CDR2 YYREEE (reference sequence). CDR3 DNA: TGTGCCAGCAGCCAGAACCAGGGGGACGATGGCTACACCTTC. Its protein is CASSQNQGDDGYTF.

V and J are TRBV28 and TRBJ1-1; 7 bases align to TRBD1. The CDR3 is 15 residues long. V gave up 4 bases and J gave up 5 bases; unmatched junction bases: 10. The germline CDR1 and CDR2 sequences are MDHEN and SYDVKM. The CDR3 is CASSSPTGRGTEAFF. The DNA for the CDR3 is TGTGCCAGCAGTTCCCCGACAGGGAGAGGAACTGAAGCTTTCTTT.

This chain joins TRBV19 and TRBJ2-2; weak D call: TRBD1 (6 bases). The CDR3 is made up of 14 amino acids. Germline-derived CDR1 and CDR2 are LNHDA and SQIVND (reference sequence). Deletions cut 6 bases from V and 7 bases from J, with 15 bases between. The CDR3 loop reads CASRIQGLGGELFF. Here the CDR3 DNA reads TGTGCCAGTAGGATACAGGGATTGGGCGGGGAGCTGTTTTTT.

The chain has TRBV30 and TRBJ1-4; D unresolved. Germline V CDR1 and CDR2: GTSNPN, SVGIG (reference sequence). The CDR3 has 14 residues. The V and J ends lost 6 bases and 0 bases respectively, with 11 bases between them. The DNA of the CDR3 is TGTGCCTGTTTAGGACCCTCAACTAATGAAAAACTGTTTTTT. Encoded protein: CACLGPSTNEKLFF.

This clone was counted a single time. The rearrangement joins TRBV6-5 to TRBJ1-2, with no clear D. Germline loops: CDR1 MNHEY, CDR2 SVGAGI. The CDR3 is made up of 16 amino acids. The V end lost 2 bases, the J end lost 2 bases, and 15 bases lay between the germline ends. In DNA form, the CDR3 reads TGTGCCAGCAGTTACAGTTCCGGAAGGCGGAACTATGGCTACACCTTC. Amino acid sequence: CASSYSSGRRNYGYTF.

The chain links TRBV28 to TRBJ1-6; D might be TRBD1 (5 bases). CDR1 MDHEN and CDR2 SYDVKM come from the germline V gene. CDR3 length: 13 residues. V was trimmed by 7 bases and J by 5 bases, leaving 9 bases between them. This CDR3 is CASIGENNSPLHF. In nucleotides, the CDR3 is TGTGCCAGCATAGGGGAGAATAATTCACCCCTCCACTTT.

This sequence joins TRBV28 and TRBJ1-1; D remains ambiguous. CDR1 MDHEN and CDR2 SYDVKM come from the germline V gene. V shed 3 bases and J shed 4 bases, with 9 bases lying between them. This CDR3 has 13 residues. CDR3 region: CASSFRVPTEAFF. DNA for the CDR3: TGTGCCAGCAGTTTTCGGGTGCCCACTGAAGCTTTCTTT.

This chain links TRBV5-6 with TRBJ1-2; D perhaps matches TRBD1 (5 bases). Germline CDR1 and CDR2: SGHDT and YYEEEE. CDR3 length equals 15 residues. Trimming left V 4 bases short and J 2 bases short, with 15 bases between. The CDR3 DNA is TGTGCCAGCAGCCTTTACGGGGACGGCAACTATGGCTACACCTTC. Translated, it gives CASSLYGDGNYGYTF.

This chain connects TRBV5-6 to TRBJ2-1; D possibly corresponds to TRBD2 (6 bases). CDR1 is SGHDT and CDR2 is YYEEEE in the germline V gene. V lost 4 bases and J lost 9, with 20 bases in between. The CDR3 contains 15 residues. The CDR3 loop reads CASSPSGLLRGEQFF. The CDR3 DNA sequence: TGTGCCAGCAGCCCATCGGGACTCCTGAGGGGTGAGCAGTTCTTC.

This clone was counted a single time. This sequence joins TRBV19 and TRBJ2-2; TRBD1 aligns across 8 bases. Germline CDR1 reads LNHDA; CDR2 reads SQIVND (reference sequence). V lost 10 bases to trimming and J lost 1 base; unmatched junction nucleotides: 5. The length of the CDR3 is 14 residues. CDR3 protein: CAIQGALNTGELFF. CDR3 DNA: TGTGCCATCCAGGGGGCGTTGAACACCGGGGAGCTGTTTTTT.

The DNA for the CDR3 is TGTGCCAGCAGCCAAGATTGGGGAAACACTGAAGCTTTCTTT. This sequence encodes CASSQDWGNTEAFF. The V and J genes are TRBV3-1 (or the pseudogene TRBV3-2) and TRBJ1-1; D gene unclear. Germline values: CDR1 LGHDT, CDR2 YNNKEL (reference sequence). This CDR3 is built from 14 residues. Trimming took 0 bases from V and 2 from J, leaving 7 bases between them.

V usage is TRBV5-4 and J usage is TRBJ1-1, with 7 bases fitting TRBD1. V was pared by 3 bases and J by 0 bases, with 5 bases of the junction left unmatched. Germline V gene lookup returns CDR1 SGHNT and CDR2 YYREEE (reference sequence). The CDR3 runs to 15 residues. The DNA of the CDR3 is TGTGCCAGCAGCTCGAGAGGGACAGTGAACACTGAAGCTTTCTTT. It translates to CASSSRGTVNTEAFF.